Shown below are 10 T cell receptor beta chains from a single sample sequenced in a study of T cell responses to AZD1222 COVID-19 vaccine. The protocol was immunoSEQ multiplex PCR, while the TCRdb copy is restricted to in-frame clones and leaves out a portion. The sample contains around 88,000 clones, nearly 90% of which appear only once. Source: peripheral blood, taken on day 0 of AZD1222 vaccination. The receptors shown here come from an adult in good health.

The chain combines TRBV5-4 with TRBJ2-6, with D possibly TRBD1 on 5 matching bases. V dropped 6 bases and J dropped 3 bases, with 16 bases sitting between them. The CDR3 has 16 residues. Germline CDR1 reads SGHNT; CDR2 reads YYREEE (reference sequence). In DNA form, the CDR3 reads TGTGCCAGCAAGACCCCTAAGGGGAATGGGGCCAACGTCCTGACTTTC. Translating gives CASKTPKGNGANVLTF.

This clone was detected once. The chain uses TRBV10-1 and TRBJ2-1, with 11 bases that match TRBD2. The germline V gene encodes CDR1 WNHNN and CDR2 SYGVQD (reference sequence). This CDR3 is built from 15 residues. V trimming: 6 bases; J trimming: 3 bases; junction bases outside the gene matches: 4. CDR3 in DNA: TGCGCCAGCAGCGCCGGGACTAGCGGCTACAATGAGCAGTTCTTC. It is translated as CASSAGTSGYNEQFF.

The J gene is TRBJ1-6, the V gene TRBV7-6; 8 positions agree with TRBD1. The CDR3 sequence is 17 residues long. CDR1 and CDR2 from the germline V gene are SGHVS and FNYEAQ. V lost 0 bases, J lost 14 bases, and 15 bases stayed unmatched. The CDR3 bases are TGTGCCAGCAGCTTAGCGATAGGGACAGGCGACATAGCGGCCCTCCACTTT. Protein sequence: CASSLAIGTGDIAALHF.

The chain uses TRBV27 and TRBJ1-2; D possibly corresponds to TRBD1 (6 bases). CDR3 length: 16 residues. V shed 5 bases and J shed 5 bases, with 21 bases lying between them. CDR1 is MNHEY and CDR2 is SMNVEV in the germline V gene (reference sequence). This CDR3 is CASSMDPGKRGYGYTF. CDR3 DNA sequence: TGTGCCAGCAGTATGGATCCAGGGAAGAGGGGGTATGGCTACACCTTC.

This chain joins TRBV28 and TRBJ1-1; the match to TRBD1 covers 8 bases. Germline V gene lookup returns CDR1 MDHEN and CDR2 SYDVKM. V lost 9 bases to trimming and J lost 1 base; unmatched junction nucleotides: 4. The CDR3 covers 13 residues. The CDR3 is CASKTGANTEAFF. The CDR3 bases are TGTGCCAGTAAGACAGGGGCGAACACTGAAGCTTTCTTT.

This chain links TRBV28 with TRBJ1-5; no clear D. Trimming left V 3 bases short and J 9 bases short, with 15 bases between. Germline CDR1 reads MDHEN; CDR2 reads SYDVKM. This CDR3 is built from 14 residues. In DNA, the CDR3 is TGTGCCAGCAGTTTTCGAGAAGGGCGCAGGCCCCAGCATTTT. It specifies CASSFREGRRPQHF. The entire variable domain, with the rest obtained from reference TRBV28 and TRBJ1-5, is as follows: DVKVTQSSRYLVKRTGEKVFLECVQDMDHENMFWYRQDPGLGLRLIYFSYDVKMKEKGDIPEGYSVSREKKERFSLILESASTNQTSMYLCASSFREGRRPQHFGDGTRLSIL.

In this sample, this clone turned up once. The rearrangement links TRBV28 to TRBJ1-2, with 7 nucleotides matching TRBD1. The CDR3 contains 15 residues. V lost 5 bases and J lost 4; bases outside the gene matches: 10. The germline gives CDR1 MDHEN, CDR2 SYDVKM. CDR3 loop: CASSPLPTGRYGYTF. The DNA of the CDR3 is TGTGCCAGCAGTCCACTGCCGACAGGGCGCTATGGCTACACCTTC.

The chain combines TRBV2 with TRBJ1-2, with D unclear. CDR3 length equals 12 residues. The V gene lost 2 bases and the J gene lost 3 bases, with 4 bases spanning the gap. Germline V gene sequence: CDR1 SNHLY, CDR2 FYNNEI. This CDR3 is CASSEQDYGYTF. The CDR3 DNA reads as TGTGCCAGCAGTGAACAGGACTATGGCTACACCTTC.

The chain carries TRBV10-2 and TRBJ1-5; no clear D. Per germline, CDR1 WSHSY and CDR2 SAAADI. The V gene lost 6 bases and the J gene lost 7 bases, with 13 bases spanning the gap. The CDR3 contains 13 residues. The CDR3 bases are TGCGCCAGCAGCCTGAGGGTGGGCCAGCCCCAGCATTTT. This encodes CASSLRVGQPQHF.

V is TRBV30 and J is TRBJ1-2; possibly TRBD1 for D (5 bases). The germline gives CDR1 GTSNPN, CDR2 SVGIG (reference sequence). The CDR3 is made up of 11 amino acids. CDR3 sequence reads: CAGRSGGVYTF. The CDR3 DNA is TGTGCTGGACGGTCTGGAGGGGTCTACACCTTC.